A selection of T cell receptor beta chains follows, all from one sample in a study of blood T cell repertoires in COVID-19. Data came from immunoSEQ multiplex PCR; TCRdb stores just in-frame clones and leaves some out. The table has just over 80,000 clones, 80% to 85% seen once; the top ten hold approximately 44%. The sequenced material came from peripheral blood. Receptors were obtained from a man older than 75 with acute or convalescent COVID-19. Each CDR3 is given with its conserved first and last residue. The order of the fields is clone size, D gene, J gene, V gene, CDR3 protein, CDR3 DNA. D genes are given only for firm matches. Not all rows give a size; the values are once, few, many and, for expanded clones, a class.

clone size: -
D gene: TRBD1
J gene: TRBJ1-2
V gene: TRBV19
CDR3 protein: CASSRDRGYGYTF
CDR3 DNA: TGTGCCAGTTCCCGAGACAGGGGCTATGGCTACACCTTC

clone size: -
D gene: TRBD2
J gene: TRBJ2-2
V gene: TRBV19
CDR3 protein: CASSIAGGTGELFF
CDR3 DNA: TGTGCCAGTAGTATAGCGGGGGGAACCGGGGAGCTGTTTTTT

clone size: few
D gene: -
J gene: TRBJ1-1
V gene: TRBV18
CDR3 protein: CASSTDRNTEAFF
CDR3 DNA: TGTGCCAGCTCAACGGACAGGAACACTGAAGCTTTCTTT

clone size: -
D gene: TRBD1
J gene: TRBJ1-1
V gene: TRBV18
CDR3 protein: CASSPQRQGNTEAFF
CDR3 DNA: TGTGCCAGCTCACCACAGCGACAGGGGAACACTGAAGCTTTCTTT

clone size: -
D gene: TRBD2
J gene: TRBJ2-1
V gene: TRBV7-3
CDR3 protein: CASSLAGVRNEQFF
CDR3 DNA: TGTGCCAGCAGCTTAGCGGGAGTAAGGAATGAGCAGTTCTTC

clone size: -
D gene: -
J gene: TRBJ1-4
V gene: TRBV16
CDR3 protein: CASSQSTGNLFF
CDR3 DNA: TGTGCCAGCAGCCAATCAACAGGGAATCTGTTTTTT

clone size: -
D gene: -
J gene: TRBJ2-6
V gene: TRBV27
CDR3 protein: CASRTGNSGANVLTF
CDR3 DNA: TGTGCCAGCAGAACAGGCAACTCTGGGGCCAACGTCCTGACTTTC

clone size: -
D gene: -
J gene: TRBJ1-5
V gene: TRBV5-1
CDR3 protein: CASSGDLNQPQHF
CDR3 DNA: TGCGCCAGCAGCGGGGACTTAAATCAGCCCCAGCATTTT

clone size: once
D gene: -
J gene: TRBJ1-1
V gene: TRBV30
CDR3 protein: CAWSPPKGDGAEAFF
CDR3 DNA: TGTGCCTGGAGTCCCCCGAAGGGGGATGGGGCTGAAGCTTTCTTT

clone size: -
D gene: -
J gene: TRBJ1-1
V gene: TRBV29-1
CDR3 protein: CSAKRGGNTEAFF
CDR3 DNA: TGCAGCGCGAAGAGGGGGGGTAACACTGAAGCTTTCTTT

clone size: -
D gene: -
J gene: TRBJ1-5
V gene: TRBV19
CDR3 protein: CASSIGRDQPQHF
CDR3 DNA: TGTGCCAGTAGTATCGGGAGGGATCAGCCCCAGCATTTT

clone size: -
D gene: TRBD1
J gene: TRBJ2-1
V gene: TRBV5-5
CDR3 protein: CASSWATGAYNEQFF
CDR3 DNA: TGTGCCAGCAGCTGGGCGACAGGGGCCTACAATGAGCAGTTCTTC

clone size: -
D gene: -
J gene: TRBJ1-3
V gene: TRBV28
CDR3 protein: CASKTSAGNTIYF
CDR3 DNA: TGTGCCAGCAAAACCTCGGCTGGAAACACCATATATTTT

clone size: -
D gene: -
J gene: TRBJ2-5
V gene: TRBV28
CDR3 protein: CASSPQLRAPRETQYF
CDR3 DNA: TGTGCCAGCAGTCCCCAATTGCGGGCCCCCAGAGAGACCCAGTACTTC

clone size: -
D gene: -
J gene: TRBJ2-7
V gene: TRBV27
CDR3 protein: CASSSPISEQYF
CDR3 DNA: TGTGCCAGCAGTTCCCCAATTAGCGAGCAGTACTTC

clone size: -
D gene: -
J gene: TRBJ2-7
V gene: TRBV6-5
CDR3 protein: CASRDSTYEQYF
CDR3 DNA: TGTGCCAGCCGGGATTCCACCTACGAGCAGTACTTC

clone size: -
D gene: TRBD2
J gene: TRBJ2-3
V gene: TRBV4-2
CDR3 protein: CASSQGTSIVSDTQYF
CDR3 DNA: TGTGCCAGCAGCCAAGGGACTAGCATTGTCTCAGATACGCAGTATTTT

clone size: -
D gene: -
J gene: TRBJ2-5
V gene: TRBV24-1
CDR3 protein: CATSDQWDTSQYF
CDR3 DNA: TGTGCCACCAGTGATCAATGGGACACATCCCAGTACTTC